Following are 2 T cell receptor beta chains from one sample sequenced in a study of blood T cell repertoires in COVID-19. Libraries were prepared by immunoSEQ multiplex PCR; TCRdb keeps only in-frame clonotypes and omits some of them. The table lists 250,000 to 400,000 clones, 70% to 90% of them singletons. The sequencing input was peripheral blood. These receptors were taken from a woman in her twenties or thirties with COVID-19, enrolled during active disease.

On this clone itself: The sample holds other DNA sequences that translate to the same CDR3. This chain connects TRBV18 to TRBJ1-4; 7 bases map to TRBD1. Germline V gene lookup returns CDR1 KGHSH and CDR2 LQKENI. Trimming at V came to 3 bases and at J to 4 bases, leaving 2 bases not matched to a gene. This CDR3 spans 14 amino acids. CDR3 sequence: CASSPRQGNEKLFF. CDR3 in DNA: TGTGCCAGCTCACCTCGACAGGGTAATGAAAAACTGTTTTTT.

The chain carries TRBV11-1 and TRBJ2-3, with 8 bases lining up with TRBD1. Germline assignment: CDR1 SGHAT and CDR2 FQDESV (reference sequence). The CDR3 extends over 15 amino acids. Unmatched junction bases numbered 7, after V lost 5 bases and J lost 3 bases. The DNA of the CDR3 is TGTGCCAGCAGCCCCATCGGGACAGGTACAGATACGCAGTATTTT. This encodes CASSPIGTGTDTQYF.